These 29 T cell receptor beta chains were sequenced from one sample in a study of blood T cell repertoires in COVID-19. Clones were read by immunoSEQ multiplex PCR, and TCRdb kept only the in-frame ones, dropping some. The sample has 90,000 to 100,000 clones; around 88% are singletons. Input material: peripheral blood. The receptors here all came from a man older than 75 with acute or convalescent COVID-19.

The CDR3, as DNA: TGTGCCAGCAGTTTGGGGACAGGGGTCGACGAGCAGTACTTC. Amino acid sequence: CASSLGTGVDEQYF. This chain uses TRBV6-6 with TRBJ2-7; 10 nucleotides match TRBD1. There are 14 residues in the CDR3. The germline V gene encodes CDR1 MNHNY and CDR2 SVGAGI (reference sequence). The ends lost 4 bases at V and 5 bases at J; junction bases unmatched: 5.

This clone was detected a few times. The chain combines TRBV5-1 with TRBJ2-7, with 7 bases that match TRBD2. The junction had 10 bases not matched to a gene; V was cut back by 4 bases and J by 6 bases. The CDR3 has 14 amino acids. Per germline, CDR1 SGHRS and CDR2 YFSETQ. CDR3 residues: CASSTQRDSGEQYF. The CDR3 DNA reads as TGCGCCAGCAGCACACAGCGGGACTCGGGCGAGCAGTACTTC.

The chain combines TRBV20-1 with TRBJ1-4, with 7 bases fitting TRBD1. The junction had 1 base not matched to a gene; V was cut back by 6 bases and J by 6 bases. The CDR3 spans 11 residues. The germline V gene encodes CDR1 DFQATT and CDR2 SNEGSKA (reference sequence). The CDR3 DNA reads as TGCAGTGCAGGGACAGATGAAAAACTGTTTTTT. It yields the protein CSAGTDEKLFF.

The J gene is TRBJ2-2, the V gene TRBV20-1, with D tentatively TRBD1 (6 bases). Germline V CDR1 and CDR2: DFQATT, SNEGSKA (reference sequence). This CDR3 has 14 amino acids. V was pared by 3 bases and J by 3 bases, with 11 bases between. The CDR3, as DNA: TGCAGTGCTAGTGGACAGTACCACACCGGGGAGCTGTTTTTT. Its translation is CSASGQYHTGELFF.

The V gene is TRBV11-1, the J gene TRBJ2-1; TRBD1 aligns across 7 bases. The V segment lost 1 base and the J segment 5 bases; nucleotides outside the gene matches: 5. This CDR3 comprises 15 residues. Germline assignment: CDR1 SGHAT and CDR2 FQDESV (reference sequence). The CDR3 nucleotides are TGTGCCAGCAGCTTAGATTGGGGACAGCACAATGAGCAGTTCTTC. As protein: CASSLDWGQHNEQFF.

The chain has TRBV5-4 and TRBJ1-2, with 7 nucleotides matching TRBD1. Germline V gene sequence: CDR1 SGHNT, CDR2 YYREEE (reference sequence). V shed 4 bases and J 0 bases; nucleotides not matched to a gene: 3. CDR3 length: 14 amino acids. CDR3 nucleotide sequence: TGTGCCAGCAGCCCGGGGACAGCTAACTATGGCTACACCTTC. Translated: CASSPGTANYGYTF.

DNA for the CDR3: TGTGCCAGCAGCGTAGTGGGCGGGAGGGCGAATGAGCAGTTCTTC. It translates to CASSVVGGRANEQFF. V and J are TRBV9 and TRBJ2-1, with 9 bases fitting TRBD2. Looked up from germline, CDR1 is SGDLS and CDR2 is YYNGEE. The CDR3 is 15 residues long. V dropped 0 bases and J dropped 7; count of bases not matched to a gene: 5.

This chain connects TRBV7-2 to TRBJ2-1; 7 nucleotides align to TRBD1. CDR1 and CDR2 (germline): SGHTA, FQGNSA. V was pared by 1 base and J by 6 bases, with 6 bases of the junction left unmatched. The CDR3 spans 15 residues. For the CDR3, the DNA is TGTGCCAGCAGCTTAGGGGGGACAGAGATCAATGAGCAGTTCTTC. The encoded protein is CASSLGGTEINEQFF.

On this clone itself: Distinct nucleotide sequences in the sample also encode this CDR3. The genes are TRBV5-4 and TRBJ2-3; D is unclear. The CDR3 is 14 residues long. Trimming removed 0 bases from V and 0 bases from J, with 5 bases in between. From germline, CDR1 is SGHNT and CDR2 YYREEE (reference sequence). The CDR3 loop reads CASSLGASTDTQYF. In nucleotides, the CDR3 is TGTGCCAGCAGCTTGGGGGCTAGCACAGATACGCAGTATTTT.

V gene TRBV19 combines with J gene TRBJ1-1, with 7 bases matching TRBD1. From germline, CDR1 is LNHDA and CDR2 SQIVND (reference sequence). This CDR3 has 14 residues. V shed 7 bases, J shed 3 bases, and the junction held 8 bases outside the gene matches. This CDR3 is CASTDRQGYTEAFF. CDR3 in DNA: TGTGCCAGTACCGACCGACAGGGCTACACTGAAGCTTTCTTT.

The genes are TRBV27 and TRBJ2-1; 8 positions agree with TRBD2. Germline V gene lookup returns CDR1 MNHEY and CDR2 SMNVEV (reference sequence). This CDR3 has 16 residues. Losses at the gene ends were 2 bases for V and 9 bases for J; bases not matched to a gene: 12. CDR3 region: CASSLTGTRKEGEQFF. As DNA, the CDR3 is TGTGCCAGCAGTTTAACTGGGACTAGGAAAGAGGGTGAGCAGTTCTTC.

The genes are TRBV28 and TRBJ2-4, with D possibly matching TRBD1 (5 bases). Germline V CDR1 and CDR2: MDHEN, SYDVKM. The V end lost 8 bases, the J end lost 0 bases, and 8 bases lay between the germline ends. The CDR3 covers 13 residues. The CDR3 DNA sequence: TGTGCCAGCCTGGGGCAAGCCAAAAACATTCAGTACTTC. Translating gives CASLGQAKNIQYF.

This clone appeared once. This chain joins TRBV19 and TRBJ1-1, with 8 bases matching TRBD1. This CDR3 comprises 14 residues. V trimming: 6 bases; J trimming: 3 bases; junction bases outside the gene matches: 6. Per the germline V gene, CDR1 is LNHDA and CDR2 is SQIVND (reference sequence). The CDR3 here is CASSRTGTDTEAFF. The CDR3 DNA is TGTGCCAGTAGCCGGACAGGGACAGACACTGAAGCTTTCTTT.

CDR3 sequence: CASSVNSGGSNQPQHF. The DNA for the CDR3 is TGTGCCAGCAGTGTTAATTCAGGGGGTAGCAATCAGCCCCAGCATTTT. The chain employs TRBV28 and TRBJ1-5; 7 nucleotides line up with TRBD1. Losses at the gene ends were 5 bases for V and 0 bases for J; bases not matched to a gene: 7. This CDR3 region has 16 residues. Germline values: CDR1 MDHEN, CDR2 SYDVKM.

The chain employs TRBV28 and TRBJ1-4; D is perhaps TRBD1 (5 bases). Germline V CDR1 and CDR2: MDHEN, SYDVKM. Trimming took 3 bases from V and 0 from J, leaving 8 bases between them. CDR3 length equals 15 residues. The CDR3 DNA sequence: TGTGCCAGCAGTTTGAAGACAGCAACTAATGAAAAACTGTTTTTT. Encoded protein: CASSLKTATNEKLFF.

This chain connects TRBV30 to TRBJ2-1, with unresolved D. Germline CDR1 GTSNPN, CDR2 SVGIG (reference sequence). CDR3 length: 12 residues. V was trimmed by 2 bases and J by 5 bases, leaving 7 bases between them. For the CDR3, the DNA is TGTGCCTGGAGTCCTCTTGACAATGAGCAGTTCTTC. It yields the protein CAWSPLDNEQFF.

The chain links TRBV11-1 to TRBJ2-5, with 14 bases lining up with TRBD2. The CDR3 is 17 amino acids. The germline V gene has CDR1 SGHAT and CDR2 FQDESV (reference sequence). V trimming: 0 bases; J trimming: 4 bases; junction bases outside the gene matches: 4. The CDR3 loop is CASSLAGLAGGGETQYF. CDR3 sequence (DNA): TGTGCCAGCAGCTTAGCCGGACTAGCGGGAGGAGGAGAGACCCAGTACTTC.

This clone was picked up a small number of times. The rearrangement uses TRBV29-1 and TRBJ2-5, with 7 nucleotides matching TRBD2. Losses at the gene ends were 7 bases for V and 1 base for J; bases not matched to a gene: 15. Germline CDR1 SQVTM, CDR2 ANQGSEA. This CDR3 contains 16 residues. The CDR3 loop is CSGAKSGGSIQETQYF. For the CDR3, the DNA is TGCAGCGGGGCAAAGTCTGGCGGGAGCATCCAAGAGACCCAGTACTTC.

The V gene is TRBV6-1, the J gene TRBJ1-5, with 8 bases lining up with TRBD1. Germline V CDR1 and CDR2: MNHNS, SASEGT. The CDR3 is made up of 16 amino acids. After removal of 1 base from V and 4 bases from J, the junction contained 6 bases not matched to a gene. CDR3 sequence (DNA): TGTGCCAGCAGTGAAGGGGCAGGGGGCAGGAATCAGCCCCAGCATTTT. It yields the protein CASSEGAGGRNQPQHF.

Only a few counts were recorded for this clone. This rearrangement joins TRBV6-5 to TRBJ2-7; the D is unclear. The CDR3 totals 11 residues. The V gene's germline CDR1 is MNHEY and CDR2 SVGAGI. V was trimmed by 9 bases and J by 2 bases, leaving 8 bases between them. The CDR3 DNA is TGTGCCAGTTCTGAGGCCTACGAGCAGTACTTC. Translation: CASSEAYEQYF.

This rearrangement joins TRBV9 to TRBJ1-6; 7 bases agree with TRBD1. The CDR3 length is 14 residues. Germline CDR1 and CDR2: SGDLS and YYNGEE. The trim removed 0 bases at V and 9 bases at J, leaving 3 bases unmatched. The CDR3 loop reads CASSVGAGGSPLHF. Here the CDR3 DNA reads TGTGCCAGCAGCGTAGGGGCAGGGGGTTCACCCCTCCACTTT.

In this sample, this clone turned up a few times. The chain is built from TRBV7-8 and TRBJ2-7; possibly TRBD2 for D (5 bases). Per the germline V gene, CDR1 is SGHVS and CDR2 is FQNEAQ. The V gene lost 5 bases and the J gene lost 2 bases, with 10 bases spanning the gap. The CDR3 sequence is 13 residues long. The CDR3 nucleotides are TGTGCCAGCAGCATTGGGAGTCCCTACGAGCAGTACTTC. It specifies CASSIGSPYEQYF.

This chain connects TRBV7-3 to TRBJ2-7, with 8 positions matching TRBD2. CDR1 and CDR2 (germline): SGHTA, FQGTGA. The CDR3 is 13 residues long. With V trimmed by 5 bases and J by 5 bases, 5 bases remained unmatched. The CDR3 DNA is TGTGCCAGCAGCGACCGGGAGGGCCACGAGCAGTACTTC. Residues: CASSDREGHEQYF.

The rearrangement links TRBV4-2 to TRBJ2-6; D remains unclear. The CDR3 is 17 amino acids. Germline V gene sequence: CDR1 LGHNA, CDR2 YNFKEQ. Trimming left V 1 base short and J 2 bases short, with 12 bases between. The CDR3 nucleotides are TGTGCCAGCAGCCAAGGGGTACAGACGACTGGGGCCAACGTCCTGACTTTC. This translates into CASSQGVQTTGANVLTF.

V usage is TRBV5-5 and J usage is TRBJ2-5; D might be TRBD2 (6 bases). Germline V lookup: CDR1 SGHKS, CDR2 YYEKEE (reference sequence). V was clipped by 2 bases and J by 5 bases, with 10 bases between them. This CDR3 contains 13 residues. The CDR3 loop reads CASSFSGGETQYF. For the CDR3, the DNA is TGTGCCAGCAGCTTTTCTGGAGGGGAGACCCAGTACTTC.

The J gene is TRBJ2-1, the V gene TRBV10-3; D gene uncertain. V lost 2 bases, J lost 9 bases, and 8 bases lay in between. The germline gives CDR1 ENHRY, CDR2 SYGVKD. This CDR3 has 12 amino acids. This chain's CDR3 is CAISEEAVEQFF. For the CDR3, the DNA is TGTGCCATCAGTGAGGAGGCCGTTGAGCAGTTCTTC.

This clone appeared a single time. V usage is TRBV7-2 and J usage is TRBJ2-5, with TRBD2 matching over 9 bases. Germline loops: CDR1 SGHTA, CDR2 FQGNSA. The CDR3 is made up of 15 amino acids. J gave up 3 bases and V 1 base, and 3 bases lay outside the gene matches. CDR3: CASSLGGREEETQYF. CDR3 nucleotides: TGTGCCAGCAGCTTAGGCGGGAGGGAGGAAGAGACCCAGTACTTC.

The chain carries TRBV7-9 and TRBJ2-3; a possible D gene is TRBD2 (6 bases). The CDR3 contains 14 residues. CDR1 is SEHNR, CDR2 FQNEAQ, per germline (reference sequence). V was cut by 5 bases and J by 1 base, with 10 bases left in between. The CDR3 reads CASSVSGRTDTQYF. The CDR3, as DNA: TGTGCCAGCAGCGTTAGCGGTCGCACAGATACGCAGTATTTT.

The chain uses TRBV5-1 and TRBJ1-5; no definite D call. Trimming took off 5 bases at V and 2 bases at J, with 14 bases between the two ends. The CDR3 has 15 amino acids. Germline CDR1 reads SGHRS; CDR2 reads YFSETQ. The DNA of the CDR3 is TGCGCCAGCAGAGTTGCCCCGGGAGGCAATCAGCCCCAGCATTTT. It yields the protein CASRVAPGGNQPQHF.